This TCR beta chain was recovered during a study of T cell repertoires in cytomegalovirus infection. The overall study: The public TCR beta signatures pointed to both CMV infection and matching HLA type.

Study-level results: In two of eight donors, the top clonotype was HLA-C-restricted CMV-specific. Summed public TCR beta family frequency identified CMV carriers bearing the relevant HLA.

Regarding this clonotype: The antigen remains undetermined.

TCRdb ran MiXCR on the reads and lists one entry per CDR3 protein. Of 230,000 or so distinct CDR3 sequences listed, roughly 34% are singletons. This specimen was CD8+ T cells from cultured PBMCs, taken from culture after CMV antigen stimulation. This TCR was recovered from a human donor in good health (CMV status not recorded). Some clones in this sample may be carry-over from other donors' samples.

The CDR3 coding sequence is TGTGCCAGCAGCTTACCCAGGGGCGACTATGGCTACACCTTC. Amino acids: CASSLPRGDYGYTF. V usage is TRBV11-2 and J usage is TRBJ1-2; D is possibly TRBD1 (6 bases). The CDR3 loop spans 14 amino acids. Trimming pared 2 bases from V and 3 bases from J, leaving 10 bases between. CDR1 is SGHAT, CDR2 FQNNGV, per germline.